Listed here are 17 T cell receptor beta chains from one sample, sequenced in a study of blood T cell repertoires in COVID-19. Measured with immunoSEQ multiplex PCR; TCRdb has only the in-frame clones, and not every one. The sample comprises 130,000 or so clones, about 81% of which are singletons, and more than 2% rests with the top ten. Material for sequencing was PBMCs or T cells enriched from blood (not recorded which). All receptors come from a man aged 35-49 years with acute COVID-19.

This clone came up once. V is TRBV5-1 and J is TRBJ2-7, with 12 bases fitting TRBD2. The CDR3 contains 15 residues. Germline trimming cut 4 bases from V and 2 bases from J; bases unmatched to any gene: 4. Germline V gives CDR1 SGHRS, CDR2 YFSETQ. CDR3 DNA sequence: TGCGCCAGCAGCGCCGGACTAGCGGGGCCCTACGAGCAGTACTTC. It yields the protein CASSAGLAGPYEQYF.

V usage is TRBV30 and J usage is TRBJ2-2; the D is unclear. CDR3 length: 13 residues. Per the germline V gene, CDR1 is GTSNPN and CDR2 is SVGIG (reference sequence). Trimming took off 0 bases at V and 1 base at J, with 3 bases between the two ends. The DNA for the CDR3 is TGTGCCTGGAGTGTCGGGAACACCGGGGAGCTGTTTTTT. This encodes CAWSVGNTGELFF.

This rearrangement joins TRBV6-5 to TRBJ1-1; D remains ambiguous. This CDR3 contains 15 residues. Germline CDR1 reads MNHEY; CDR2 reads SVGAGI. The V end lost 0 bases, the J end lost 5 bases, and 13 bases lay between the germline ends. CDR3 loop: CASSYSGVSRTEAFF. The CDR3 nucleotides are TGTGCCAGCAGTTACTCGGGTGTATCCAGGACTGAAGCTTTCTTT.

The rearrangement links TRBV3-1 (or the pseudogene TRBV3-2) to TRBJ2-1; tentative D call: TRBD1 (6 bases). CDR3 length equals 15 residues. Per germline, CDR1 LGHDT and CDR2 YNNKEL (reference sequence). V gave up 3 bases and J gave up 0 bases, with 9 bases separating them. The CDR3 DNA reads as TGTGCCAGCAGCCATCAGGGGAGCTCCTACAATGAGCAGTTCTTC. Its translation: CASSHQGSSYNEQFF.

This rearrangement joins TRBV30 to TRBJ2-7; TRBD2 matches 9 bases. V shed 1 base, J shed 6 bases, and the junction held 13 bases outside the gene matches. In germline, CDR1 is GTSNPN, CDR2 SVGIG (reference sequence). The CDR3 is made up of 16 amino acids. As DNA, the CDR3 is TGTGCCTGGAGTGGGGCGCTGTCAGCGGGGGGATCCGAGCAGTACTTC. Residues: CAWSGALSAGGSEQYF.

This clone was picked up one time. The gene calls are TRBV3-1 (or the pseudogene TRBV3-2) and TRBJ2-7, with a possible D match to TRBD1 (5 bases). This CDR3 has 12 amino acids. Trimming stripped 2 bases from V and 6 bases from J, with 8 bases between. The germline gives CDR1 LGHDT, CDR2 YNNKEL (reference sequence). The CDR3 region is CASSQQGSEQYF. Here the CDR3 DNA reads TGTGCCAGCAGCCAACAGGGTTCCGAGCAGTACTTC.

The V gene is TRBV5-5, the J gene TRBJ2-3; D unclear. CDR3 length: 15 amino acids. The germline CDR1 and CDR2 sequences are SGHKS and YYEKEE (reference sequence). Trimming left V 1 base short and J 2 bases short, with 11 bases between. The CDR3 loop reads CASSLYGADTDTQYF. Written as DNA, the CDR3 is TGTGCCAGCAGCTTGTACGGTGCCGACACAGATACGCAGTATTTT.

This clone was detected a few times. The genes are TRBV9 and TRBJ1-1; D gene ambiguous. This CDR3 contains 13 residues. V was trimmed by 3 bases and J by 4 bases, leaving 10 bases between them. Looked up from germline, CDR1 is SGDLS and CDR2 is YYNGEE. This CDR3 reads CASSASPRTEAFF. The CDR3 coding sequence is TGTGCCAGCAGCGCCAGTCCCCGCACTGAAGCTTTCTTT.

V gene TRBV28 combines with J gene TRBJ2-3; 7 bases line up with TRBD2. Germline V gene lookup returns CDR1 MDHEN and CDR2 SYDVKM. CDR3 length: 15 amino acids. J lost 0 bases, V lost 2 bases, and 2 bases had no gene match. CDR3 nucleotide sequence: TGTGCCAGCAGTTTACTAGCGGATAGCACAGATACGCAGTATTTT. This translates into CASSLLADSTDTQYF.

The V call is TRBV5-1, the J call TRBJ2-1, with D perhaps matching TRBD1 (6 bases). This CDR3 is built from 16 residues. Germline V lookup: CDR1 SGHRS, CDR2 YFSETQ. V dropped 0 bases and J dropped 4 bases, with 14 bases sitting between them. Written as DNA, the CDR3 is TGCGCCAGCAGCTTGGGAGGGGGAGAGGAATACAATGAGCAGTTCTTC. This codes for CASSLGGGEEYNEQFF.

The V and J genes are TRBV7-3 and TRBJ2-3, with 15 bases matching TRBD2. Germline CDR1 reads SGHTA; CDR2 reads FQGTGA. The CDR3 totals 19 residues. V lost 5 bases, J lost 0 bases, and 9 bases stayed unmatched. CDR3 sequence (DNA): TGTGCCAGCAGCCCGGGTGGGACTAGCGGGAGGCTTAGCACAGATACGCAGTATTTT. Its protein is CASSPGGTSGRLSTDTQYF.

The chain recombines TRBV10-3 with TRBJ1-1; 10 nucleotides line up with TRBD1. Germline values: CDR1 ENHRY, CDR2 SYGVKD. The length of the CDR3 is 14 residues. With 4 bases clipped from V and 5 bases from J, the junction kept 4 bases outside the gene matches. The CDR3 loop is CAISGQGAITEAFF. The CDR3 DNA is TGTGCCATCAGTGGACAGGGGGCGATAACTGAAGCTTTCTTT.

The chain recombines TRBV9 with TRBJ1-4, with a weak D call TRBD1 (5 bases). V was clipped by 4 bases and J by 7 bases, with 14 bases between them. This CDR3 has 14 amino acids. Germline values: CDR1 SGDLS, CDR2 YYNGEE. The CDR3 bases are TGTGCCAGCAGCCTTCGTGGGCAGGGTGAAAAACTGTTTTTT. Translating gives CASSLRGQGEKLFF.

The chain links TRBV7-9 to TRBJ2-5, with D hard to call. The CDR3 is made up of 13 amino acids. The germline V gene encodes CDR1 SEHNR and CDR2 FQNEAQ (reference sequence). V was cut by 5 bases and J by 4 bases, with 11 bases left in between. The chain's CDR3 is CASSALTGETQYF. The CDR3 coding sequence is TGTGCCAGCAGCGCTTTAACTGGAGAGACCCAGTACTTC.

This chain joins TRBV28 and TRBJ1-1; 7 bases are a match to TRBD1. This CDR3 comprises 11 residues. Germline V gene sequence: CDR1 MDHEN, CDR2 SYDVKM. Germline trimming cut 6 bases from V and 7 bases from J; bases unmatched to any gene: 2. The CDR3 protein is CASRGQFEAFF. CDR3 DNA sequence: TGTGCCAGCAGGGGACAGTTTGAAGCTTTCTTT.

A word on this clone: An end of the junction differs from the germline gene, which may be a read error. The chain links TRBV19 to TRBJ1-5; D is undetermined. The CDR3 sequence is 15 residues long. The V gene's germline CDR1 is LNHDA and CDR2 SQIVND (reference sequence). CDR3 nucleotide sequence: TGTGCCAGTAGTCCCCCTGGGAGAAGCAATCAGTCCCAGCATTTT. It is translated as CASSPPGRSNQSQHF.

The chain links TRBV20-1 to TRBJ1-2, with D unresolved. Trimming shortened V by 3 bases and J by 8 bases, and 10 bases separated the two germline ends. Germline V CDR1 and CDR2: DFQATT, SNEGSKA (reference sequence). The CDR3 contains 11 residues. For the CDR3, the DNA is TGCAGTGCTAGGGACCCGGGGGGCTACACCTTC. Its translation is CSARDPGGYTF.